These T cell receptor beta chains were read from a single sample in a study of cytomegalovirus exposure and HLA in healthy donors. The data were produced by immunoSEQ multiplex PCR, yet TCRdb's version contains in-frame clones alone and is incomplete. The table shows 100,000 to 150,000 clones, with about 81% occurring only once. The sample consisted of PBMCs. The receptors derive from a woman in her 30s in good health and CMV-seronegative. Each CDR3 is given with its conserved first and last residue. A D gene is named only where the DNA matches it firmly. Some rows have no size entry. The others give once, few or many, or a class for an expanded clone.

cdr3_nt cdr3_aa d_call clone_size j_call v_call
TGTGCCAGCGGGTCCGTGGACAGGGACTATGGCTACACCTTC CASGSVDRDYGYTF TRBD1 NA TRBJ1-2 TRBV6-5
TGTGCCAGTAGTTTGGACAGGGGCGGCAATCAGCCCCAGCATTTT CASSLDRGGNQPQHF TRBD1 NA TRBJ1-5 TRBV19
TGTGCCAGCAGTCCCGGGACAGGGCCCTACGAGCAGTACTTC CASSPGTGPYEQYF TRBD1 NA TRBJ2-7 TRBV28
TGCGCCAGCAGCCCTGGAGTAGCGGGATGGCAAGAGACCCAGTACTTC CASSPGVAGWQETQYF TRBD2 NA TRBJ2-5 TRBV4-1
TGTGCCAGCAGGTTGACTAGCGGGAGGCTTCGAGAGACCCAGTACTTC CASRLTSGRLRETQYF TRBD2 NA TRBJ2-5 TRBV7-3
TGTGCCAGTAGTATGATAGACAGGGTCACTGAAGCTTTCTTT CASSMIDRVTEAFF TRBD1 NA TRBJ1-1 TRBV19
TGTGCCACCAGCAGAGATGTGGCCTCCACTGAAGCTTTCTTT CATSRDVASTEAFF NA once TRBJ1-1 TRBV15
TGTGCCAGCAGCTTCGGACAGGGAGGTGGTCGGGAGACCCAGTACTTC CASSFGQGGGRETQYF TRBD1 NA TRBJ2-5 TRBV7-9
TGTGCCAGCACCCCAGGGACTAGTCAATACGAGCAGTACTTC CASTPGTSQYEQYF TRBD2 NA TRBJ2-7 TRBV2
TGTGCCAGCTCACCATCGGGAACTAACTATGGCTACACCTTC CASSPSGTNYGYTF NA NA TRBJ1-2 TRBV18
TGTGCCAGCAGCCCTGCCCCCGGGACTAGCGGGAGGGAGACCCAGTACTTC CASSPAPGTSGRETQYF TRBD2 NA TRBJ2-5 TRBV7-2
TGTGCCAGCAGCGCGGACAGGAACACTGAAGCTTTCTTT CASSADRNTEAFF NA once TRBJ1-1 TRBV2
TGTGCCAGCAGCGGGGGGACAAACAATGAAGCTTTCTTT CASSGGTNNEAFF NA NA TRBJ1-1 TRBV9
TGTGCCAGCAAAAGGACAGGGTCGAACACCGGGGAGCTGTTTTTT CASKRTGSNTGELFF TRBD1 NA TRBJ2-2 TRBV6-1
TGTGCCAGCAGCTCACAGGGCGGCTATGGCTACACCTTC CASSSQGGYGYTF NA few TRBJ1-2 TRBV6-1
TGTTCCAGCAGTACAGTGGGAGAGACCCAGTACTTC CSSSTVGETQYF NA few TRBJ2-5 TRBV7-9
TGTGCCAGCAGTCTAGTAACAGGGGGAGGCTACACCTTC CASSLVTGGGYTF TRBD1 NA TRBJ1-2 TRBV27
TGTGCCAGCAGCTTACAGGCATACTCTGGAAACACCATATATTTT CASSLQAYSGNTIYF NA NA TRBJ1-3 TRBV7-2
TGTGCCAGCTCCTACTACGAGCAGTACTTC CASSYYEQYF NA NA TRBJ2-7 TRBV6-1
TGTGCCAGTAGTATAGACAGAAGTACCAATCAGCCCCAGCATTTT CASSIDRSTNQPQHF NA NA TRBJ1-5 TRBV19
TGCGCCAGCAGCCAACATACCGGGATCTACGAGCAGTACTTC CASSQHTGIYEQYF NA NA TRBJ2-7 TRBV4-1
TGTGCCAGCAGCGTTGGGACAGGGAGAAATTCACCCCTCCACTTT CASSVGTGRNSPLHF TRBD1 once TRBJ1-6 TRBV7-8
TGTGCCAGCAGCTTGGGTGGACAGGGAGCAGATACGCAGTATTTT CASSLGGQGADTQYF TRBD1 NA TRBJ2-3 TRBV5-8
TGCGCCAGCAGCTTGGAACATACCTCCTACGAGCAGTACTTC CASSLEHTSYEQYF NA NA TRBJ2-7 TRBV5-1
TGTGCCAGTAGTACAAGGACTAGCGGGGGTGAGACCCAGTACTTC CASSTRTSGGETQYF TRBD2 NA TRBJ2-5 TRBV19
TGTGCCAGCAGCTGGGGGGCTGGGACAGCCAACAATGAGCAGTTCTTC CASSWGAGTANNEQFF NA NA TRBJ2-1 TRBV7-8
TGTGCCAGCTCACCGGACAGTAGCAATCAGCCCCAGCATTTT CASSPDSSNQPQHF NA NA TRBJ1-5 TRBV18
TGTGCCAGCAGCGTTTATGTGGGAGGGGGCACAGATACGCAGTATTTT CASSVYVGGGTDTQYF TRBD2 NA TRBJ2-3 TRBV9
TGTGCCAGCAGAGCGGGACTGGCGAACACTGAAGCTTTCTTT CASRAGLANTEAFF NA NA TRBJ1-1 TRBV7-3